Listed here are 26 T cell receptor beta chains from one sample, sequenced in a study of control samples from healthy donors and cancer patients. Method: immunoSEQ multiplex PCR; TCRdb's copy keeps in-frame clones and lacks some. The table records 50,000 to 55,000 clones, 87% of them present only once. Sequencing input: PBMCs. Source of these receptors: a man in his 60s with head and neck cancer.

The V and J genes are TRBV24-1 and TRBJ1-2; 8 bases map to TRBD1. V gave up 3 bases and J gave up 7 bases; unmatched junction bases: 6. Germline V CDR1 and CDR2: KGHDR, SFDVKD. The CDR3 sequence is 14 residues long. The CDR3 here is CATSDPWTGLGYTF. DNA for the CDR3: TGTGCCACCAGTGATCCGTGGACAGGGCTTGGCTACACCTTC.

CDR3 nucleotides: TGTGCCAGCAGTCCCACCGGTGGGACCGGGACTGGAAACACCATATATTTT. It yields the protein CASSPTGGTGTGNTIYF. The chain recombines TRBV28 with TRBJ1-3; a possible D gene is TRBD1 (5 bases). This CDR3 has 17 amino acids. CDR1 is MDHEN, CDR2 SYDVKM, per germline. With 5 bases removed from V and 2 bases from J, the gap between germline ends came to 19 bases. The full variable domain, completed using reference TRBV28 and TRBJ1-3, is DVKVTQSSRYLVKRTGEKVFLECVQDMDHENMFWYRQDPGLGLRLIYFSYDVKMKEKGDIPEGYSVSREKKERFSLILESASTNQTSMYLCASSPTGGTGTGNTIYFGEGSWLTVV.

This chain links TRBV5-1 with TRBJ1-1, with 8 bases lining up with TRBD1. This CDR3 contains 11 residues. The junction had 3 bases not matched to a gene; V was cut back by 4 bases and J by 10 bases. CDR1 is SGHRS and CDR2 is YFSETQ in the germline V gene. The CDR3 DNA sequence: TGCGCCAGCAGCCCAGGGGGCAGAGCTTTCTTT. Translating gives CASSPGGRAFF.

The chain has TRBV27 and TRBJ1-4; 11 nucleotides align to TRBD1. The CDR3 has 16 residues. Germline loops: CDR1 MNHEY, CDR2 SMNVEV (reference sequence). Losses at the gene ends were 4 bases for V and 3 bases for J; bases not matched to a gene: 4. DNA of the CDR3: TGTGCCAGCAGTTCCGGACAGGGGGCAGCTAATGAAAAACTGTTTTTT. This translates into CASSSGQGAANEKLFF. Using reference TRBV27 and TRBJ1-4 for the parts outside the CDR3, the full variable domain is EAQVTQNPRYLITVTGKKLTVTCSQNMNHEYMSWYRQDPGLGLRQIYYSMNVEVTDKGDVPEGYKVSRKEKRNFPLILESPSPNQTSLYFCASSSGQGAANEKLFFGSGTQLSVL.

The chain joins TRBV7-9 to TRBJ2-7; D remains ambiguous. Trimming cost V 4 bases and J 5 bases, with 15 bases left between them. From germline, CDR1 is SEHNR and CDR2 FQNEAQ (reference sequence). This CDR3 comprises 14 residues. The CDR3, as DNA: TGTGCCAGCAGCTCGTCATTCCCTACGAACGAGCAGTACTTC. It specifies CASSSSFPTNEQYF. Full variable domain (remainder filled in from reference TRBV7-9 and TRBJ2-7): DTGVSQNPRHKITKRGQNVTFRCDPISEHNRLYWYRQTLGQGPEFLTYFQNEAQLEKSRLLSDRFSAERPKGSFSTLEIQRTEQGDSAMYLCASSSSFPTNEQYFGPGTRLTVT.

This sequence joins TRBV7-2 and TRBJ1-2; the D gene is possibly TRBD1 (6 bases). Trimming removed 10 bases from V and 4 bases from J, with 13 bases in between. Germline values: CDR1 SGHTA, CDR2 FQGNSA. The CDR3 has 12 residues. The CDR3 DNA reads TGTGCCATCTCGGACAGACCCTATGGCTACACCTTC. Encoded protein: CAISDRPYGYTF.

The V and J genes are TRBV6-6 and TRBJ1-5; no clear D gene. The length of the CDR3 is 13 residues. V lost 5 bases to trimming and J lost 5 bases, with 10 bases between them. Germline CDR1 MNHNY, CDR2 SVGAGI (reference sequence). This CDR3 is CASSAPSHQPQHF. CDR3 nucleotides: TGTGCCAGCAGTGCCCCGTCCCATCAGCCCCAGCATTTT.

This clone was observed a handful of times. This rearrangement joins TRBV2 to TRBJ2-5; 7 bases fit TRBD2. This CDR3 contains 11 residues. Germline CDR1 is SNHLY and CDR2 is FYNNEI. Unmatched junction bases numbered 7, after V lost 11 bases and J lost 7 bases. This CDR3 is CASRELRTQYF. For the CDR3, the DNA is TGTGCCTCGCGGGAGCTTCGGACCCAGTACTTC. Complete variable domain (other parts from reference TRBV2 and TRBJ2-5): EPEVTQTPSHQVTQMGQEVILRCVPISNHLYFYWYRQILGQKVEFLVSFYNNEISEKSEIFDDQFSVERPDGSNFTLKIRSTKLEDSAMYFCASRELRTQYFGPGTRLLVL.

This clone was counted a single time. The V and J genes are TRBV7-9 and TRBJ2-2; 9 bases fit TRBD2. The CDR3 contains 15 residues. The trim removed 8 bases at V and 6 bases at J, leaving 10 bases unmatched. Germline values: CDR1 SEHNR, CDR2 FQNEAQ (reference sequence). The CDR3 DNA sequence: TGTGCCAGCTGGGCGGGGGGGCCGGGCCCCGGGGAGCTGTTTTTT. Its protein product is CASWAGGPGPGELFF.

The V gene is TRBV6-5, the J gene TRBJ1-2; 9 positions match TRBD1. The germline V gene has CDR1 MNHEY and CDR2 SVGAGI. The CDR3 has 13 amino acids. V shed 11 bases and J 6 bases; nucleotides not matched to a gene: 10. CDR3: CAGRQGGRDGYTF. The CDR3, as DNA: TGTGCCGGGCGACAGGGGGGTCGGGATGGCTACACCTTC.

This clone has a single count. The V and J genes are TRBV18 and TRBJ1-1; 7 nucleotides match TRBD1. V lost 0 bases, J lost 7 bases, and 8 bases stayed unmatched. The CDR3 spans 15 residues. Per the germline V gene, CDR1 is KGHSH and CDR2 is LQKENI. The CDR3 loop reads CASSPPSGTENEAFF. The CDR3 DNA reads as TGTGCCAGCTCACCACCGTCCGGGACAGAAAATGAAGCTTTCTTT.

The V and J genes are TRBV5-4 and TRBJ2-2; 9 bases are shared with TRBD1. This CDR3 contains 15 residues. CDR1 and CDR2 from the germline V gene are SGHNT and YYREEE (reference sequence). J was trimmed by 0 bases and V by 9 bases; bases with no gene match: 6. CDR3 nucleotide sequence: TGTGCCACGATCCGGGACAGGGCGAACACCGGGGAGCTGTTTTTT. It yields the protein CATIRDRANTGELFF. Looking up the rest from reference TRBV5-4 and TRBJ2-2 gives the full variable domain: ETGVTQSPTHLIKTRGQQVTLRCSSQSGHNTVSWYQQALGQGPQFIFQYYREEENGRGNFPPRFSGLQFPNYSSELNVNALELDDSALYLCATIRDRANTGELFFGEGSRLTVL.

The J gene is TRBJ2-7, the V gene TRBV27; D perhaps matches TRBD2 (5 bases). The CDR3 covers 11 residues. Germline values: CDR1 MNHEY, CDR2 SMNVEV (reference sequence). Deletions cut 6 bases from V and 7 bases from J, with 10 bases between. CDR3 residues: CASSNRGEQYF. DNA of the CDR3: TGTGCCAGCAGCAACCGAGGGGAGCAGTACTTC.

This rearrangement joins TRBV19 to TRBJ1-5, with D maybe TRBD1 (5 bases). Germline loops: CDR1 LNHDA, CDR2 SQIVND (reference sequence). With 6 bases removed from V and 2 bases from J, the gap between germline ends came to 8 bases. CDR3 length equals 13 residues. CDR3 loop: CASRGEGNQPQHF. The CDR3 bases are TGTGCCAGTAGGGGGGAAGGCAATCAGCCCCAGCATTTT.

This sequence joins TRBV2 and TRBJ2-3; no clear D gene. Germline V gives CDR1 SNHLY, CDR2 FYNNEI. CDR3 length: 15 residues. V dropped 4 bases and J dropped 3 bases, with 14 bases sitting between them. The CDR3 reads CASSVIGYGTDTQYF. CDR3 coding DNA: TGTGCCAGCAGTGTTATCGGGTACGGGACAGATACGCAGTATTTT.

Of note for this clone: Germline and junction disagree at one end, which may indicate a read error. V and J are TRBV7-6 and TRBJ1-5; D unresolved. The germline CDR1 and CDR2 sequences are SGHVS and FNYEAQ. The CDR3 is 14 residues long. CDR3 in DNA: TGTGCCAGCAGCCTAGCCGCAGGAAATCAGCCCCAGCATTTT. Translated, it gives CASSLAAGNQPQHF.

The chain links TRBV7-8 to TRBJ1-6; TRBD1 might be the D (6 bases). The germline V gene encodes CDR1 SGHVS and CDR2 FQNEAQ. The CDR3 consists of 17 residues. V was shortened by 3 bases and J by 6 bases, with 18 bases between the two germline ends. The CDR3 DNA follows: TGTGCCAGCAGCTTGGCTTCGCGGGGGGCACTTAATTCACCCCTCCACTTT. Amino acid sequence: CASSLASRGALNSPLHF.

The rearrangement links TRBV5-6 to TRBJ2-5; TRBD2 aligns across 10 bases. The CDR3 loop spans 18 amino acids. J was trimmed by 3 bases and V by 3 bases; bases with no gene match: 14. Germline V lookup: CDR1 SGHDT, CDR2 YYEEEE. The CDR3 loop reads CASSSSPWLAGVEETQYF. The CDR3 nucleotides are TGTGCCAGCAGCTCCTCGCCCTGGCTAGCGGGGGTAGAAGAGACCCAGTACTTC.

The chain joins TRBV24-1 to TRBJ2-1; 12 nucleotides align to TRBD1. The CDR3 spans 15 residues. Germline assignment: CDR1 KGHDR and CDR2 SFDVKD. With 4 bases clipped from V and 11 bases from J, the junction kept 8 bases outside the gene matches. CDR3 residues: CATSDPGQGASKQFF. For the CDR3, the DNA is TGTGCCACCAGTGACCCGGGACAGGGGGCGTCGAAGCAGTTCTTC.

The chain joins TRBV29-1 to TRBJ2-5; D possibly uses TRBD1 or TRBD2 (5 bases each). Germline V gene data show CDR1 as SQVTM and CDR2 as ANQGSEA. The CDR3 extends over 14 amino acids. Trimming pared 4 bases from V and 1 base from J, leaving 13 bases between. The CDR3 DNA reads as TGCAGCGTTGTCCCCCCAGGGAGCCAAGAGACCCAGTACTTC. As protein: CSVVPPGSQETQYF. The whole variable domain, remainder taken from reference TRBV29-1 and TRBJ2-5, is SAVISQKPSRDICQRGTSLTIQCQVDSQVTMMFWYRQQPGQSLTLIATANQGSEATYESGFVIDKFPISRPNLTFSTLTVSNMSPEDSSIYLCSVVPPGSQETQYFGPGTRLLVL.

This sequence joins TRBV5-1 and TRBJ2-3, with TRBD1 identical over 11 bases. This CDR3 has 17 residues. Trimming removed 0 bases from V and 1 base from J; junction bases left unmatched: 4. Germline V gives CDR1 SGHRS, CDR2 YFSETQ. CDR3 in amino acids: CASSLARTGGGTDTQYF. CDR3 DNA sequence: TGCGCCAGCAGCTTGGCGAGGACAGGGGGCGGCACAGATACGCAGTATTTT. Filled out from reference TRBV5-1 and TRBJ2-3, the complete variable domain reads KAGVTQTPRYLIKTRGQQVTLSCSPISGHRSVSWYQQTPGQGLQFLFEYFSETQRNKGNFPGRFSGRQFSNSRSEMNVSTLELGDSALYLCASSLARTGGGTDTQYFGPGTRLTVL.

V and J are TRBV5-6 and TRBJ2-4; 12 positions match TRBD2. V was pared by 2 bases and J by 7 bases, with 10 bases of the junction left unmatched. The CDR3 length is 17 residues. Germline V gives CDR1 SGHDT, CDR2 YYEEEE. The CDR3 DNA sequence: TGTGCCAGCAGCTTTTCTCGACTAGCGGGAGTCTCGAACATTCAGTACTTC. This gives the protein CASSFSRLAGVSNIQYF. Filled out from reference TRBV5-6 and TRBJ2-4, the complete variable domain reads DAGVTQSPTHLIKTRGQQVTLRCSPKSGHDTVSWYQQALGQGPQFIFQYYEEEERQRGNFPDRFSGHQFPNYSSELNVNALLLGDSALYLCASSFSRLAGVSNIQYFGAGTRLSVL.

The CDR3 bases are TGTGCCAGCAGTTACCGCGTAGGGGTCTACTACGAGCAGTACTTC. Its protein product is CASSYRVGVYYEQYF. J is TRBJ2-7 and V is TRBV6-2 or TRBV6-3; D is possibly TRBD1 (5 bases). The CDR3 is 15 amino acids. Deletions cut 2 bases from V and 3 bases from J, with 14 bases between. CDR1 and CDR2 from the germline V gene are MNHEY and SVGEGT.

In its sample, this clone was seen once. This chain connects TRBV5-1 to TRBJ2-3, with TRBD2 matching 7 bases. This CDR3 is 15 amino acids long. The junction had 4 bases not matched to a gene; V was cut back by 1 base and J by 2 bases. Germline V gene sequence: CDR1 SGHRS, CDR2 YFSETQ. The CDR3 spells CASSLLGLPTDTQYF. The CDR3 DNA is TGCGCCAGCAGCTTGCTGGGACTACCCACAGATACGCAGTATTTT.

The V call is TRBV2, the J call TRBJ1-2; 9 bases line up with TRBD1. Germline V gene sequence: CDR1 SNHLY, CDR2 FYNNEI. V gave up 8 bases and J gave up 4 bases; unmatched junction bases: 14. The CDR3 loop spans 16 amino acids. The CDR3 DNA reads TGTGCCAGCTTCTCCGGAGTGGGACAGGGAGGCTATGGCTACACCTTC. This gives the protein CASFSGVGQGGYGYTF. Together with reference TRBV2 and TRBJ1-2, the CDR3 gives the full variable domain: EPEVTQTPSHQVTQMGQEVILRCVPISNHLYFYWYRQILGQKVEFLVSFYNNEISEKSEIFDDQFSVERPDGSNFTLKIRSTKLEDSAMYFCASFSGVGQGGYGYTFGSGTRLTVV.

This chain links TRBV19 with TRBJ2-1; TRBD1 is a possible D gene (5 bases). Germline CDR1 reads LNHDA; CDR2 reads SQIVND (reference sequence). V shed 1 base and J shed 8 bases, with 6 bases lying between them. This CDR3 is built from 12 residues. CDR3 sequence reads: CASSIAGYEQFF. The CDR3 DNA is TGTGCCAGTAGTATAGCAGGGTATGAGCAGTTCTTC. Supplemented by reference TRBV19 and TRBJ2-1, the full variable domain reads DGGITQSPKYLFRKEGQNVTLSCEQNLNHDAMYWYRQDPGQGLRLIYYSQIVNDFQKGDIAEGYSVSREKKESFPLTVTSAQKNPTAFYLCASSIAGYEQFFGPGTRLTVL.